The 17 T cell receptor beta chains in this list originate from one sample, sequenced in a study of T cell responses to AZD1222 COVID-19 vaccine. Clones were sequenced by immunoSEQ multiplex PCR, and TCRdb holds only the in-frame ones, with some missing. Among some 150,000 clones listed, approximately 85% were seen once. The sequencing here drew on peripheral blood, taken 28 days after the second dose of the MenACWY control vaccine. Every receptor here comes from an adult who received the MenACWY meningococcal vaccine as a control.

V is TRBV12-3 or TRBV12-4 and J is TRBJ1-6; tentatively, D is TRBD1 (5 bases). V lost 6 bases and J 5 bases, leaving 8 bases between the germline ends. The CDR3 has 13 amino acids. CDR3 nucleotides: TGTGCCAGCAGGCTGGGACATAATTCACCCCTCCACTTT. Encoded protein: CASRLGHNSPLHF.

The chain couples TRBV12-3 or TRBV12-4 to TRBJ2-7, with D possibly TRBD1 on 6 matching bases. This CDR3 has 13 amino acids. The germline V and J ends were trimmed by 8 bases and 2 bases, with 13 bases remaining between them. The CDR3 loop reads CASGVGTTYEQYF. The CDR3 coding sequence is TGTGCCAGCGGGGTGGGGACAACCTACGAGCAGTACTTC.

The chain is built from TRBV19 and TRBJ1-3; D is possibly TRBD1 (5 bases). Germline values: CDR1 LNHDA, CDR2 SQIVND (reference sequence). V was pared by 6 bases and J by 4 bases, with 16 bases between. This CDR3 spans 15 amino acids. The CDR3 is CASSPYRGAGNTIYF. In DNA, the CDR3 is TGTGCCAGTAGCCCCTATAGGGGCGCGGGAAACACCATATATTTT.

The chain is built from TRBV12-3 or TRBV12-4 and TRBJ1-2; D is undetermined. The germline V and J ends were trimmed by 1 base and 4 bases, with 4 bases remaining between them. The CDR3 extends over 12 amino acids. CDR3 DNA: TGTGCCAGCAGTTTAGAAGTCTATGGCTACACCTTC. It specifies CASSLEVYGYTF.

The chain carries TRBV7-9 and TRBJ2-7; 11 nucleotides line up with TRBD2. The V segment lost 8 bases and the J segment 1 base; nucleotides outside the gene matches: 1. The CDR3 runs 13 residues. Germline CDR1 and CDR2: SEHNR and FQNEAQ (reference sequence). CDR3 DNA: TGTGCCAGCGGGACTAGCGGTTCCTACGAGCAGTACTTC. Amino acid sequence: CASGTSGSYEQYF.

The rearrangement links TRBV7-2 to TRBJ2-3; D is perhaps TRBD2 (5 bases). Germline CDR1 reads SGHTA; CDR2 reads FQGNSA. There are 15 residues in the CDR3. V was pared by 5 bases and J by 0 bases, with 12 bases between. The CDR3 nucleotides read TGTGCCAGCAGCCCCCAACGGGGAAGCACAGATACGCAGTATTTT. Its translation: CASSPQRGSTDTQYF.

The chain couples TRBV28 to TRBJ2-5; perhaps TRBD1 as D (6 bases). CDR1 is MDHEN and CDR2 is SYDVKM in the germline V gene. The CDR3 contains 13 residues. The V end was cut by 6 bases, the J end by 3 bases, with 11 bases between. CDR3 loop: CASSPGQEETQYF. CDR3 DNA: TGTGCCAGCAGCCCGGGACAAGAAGAGACCCAGTACTTC. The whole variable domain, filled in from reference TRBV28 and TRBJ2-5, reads DVKVTQSSRYLVKRTGEKVFLECVQDMDHENMFWYRQDPGLGLRLIYFSYDVKMKEKGDIPEGYSVSREKKERFSLILESASTNQTSMYLCASSPGQEETQYFGPGTRLLVL.

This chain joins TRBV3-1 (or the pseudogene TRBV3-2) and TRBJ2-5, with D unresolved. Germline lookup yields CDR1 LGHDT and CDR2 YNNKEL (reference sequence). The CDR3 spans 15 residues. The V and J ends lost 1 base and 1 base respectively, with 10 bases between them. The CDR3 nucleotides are TGTGCCAGCAGCCAAGGAATACAAGCCCAAGAGACCCAGTACTTC. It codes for CASSQGIQAQETQYF.

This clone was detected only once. In DNA, the CDR3 is TGTGCCACCAGCAGAGATCTAGCGGGAGCCAATGAGCAGTTCTTC. Encoded protein: CATSRDLAGANEQFF. The J gene is TRBJ2-1, the V gene TRBV15, with 10 bases that match TRBD2. V lost 0 bases and J lost 6; bases outside the gene matches: 2. The CDR3 loop spans 15 amino acids. Germline V gives CDR1 LNHNV, CDR2 YYDKDF (reference sequence).

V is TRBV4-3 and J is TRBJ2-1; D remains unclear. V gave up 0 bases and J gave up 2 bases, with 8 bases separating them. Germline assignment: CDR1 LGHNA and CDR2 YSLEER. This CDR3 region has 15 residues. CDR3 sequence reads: CASSQDSPTYNEQFF. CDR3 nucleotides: TGCGCCAGCAGCCAAGATTCCCCCACCTACAATGAGCAGTTCTTC.

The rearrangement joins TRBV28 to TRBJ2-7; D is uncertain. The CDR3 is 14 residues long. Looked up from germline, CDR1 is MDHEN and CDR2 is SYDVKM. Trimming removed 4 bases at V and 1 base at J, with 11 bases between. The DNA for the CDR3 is TGTGCCAGCAGTTCCCTCTCCAGGTCCTACGAGCAGTACGTC. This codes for CASSSLSRSYEQYV.

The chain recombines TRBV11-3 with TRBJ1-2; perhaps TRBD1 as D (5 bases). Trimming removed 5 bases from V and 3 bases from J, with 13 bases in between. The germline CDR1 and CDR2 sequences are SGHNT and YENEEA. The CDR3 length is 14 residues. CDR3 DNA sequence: TGTGCCAGCAGCGATACCCCGGGGGACTATGGCTACACCTTC. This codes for CASSDTPGDYGYTF.

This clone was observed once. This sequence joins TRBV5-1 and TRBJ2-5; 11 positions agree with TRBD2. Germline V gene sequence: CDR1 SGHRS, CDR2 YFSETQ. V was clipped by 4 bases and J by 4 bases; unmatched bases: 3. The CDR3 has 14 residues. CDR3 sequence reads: CASSNGLAGETQYF. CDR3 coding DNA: TGCGCCAGCAGCAATGGACTAGCGGGAGAGACCCAGTACTTC.

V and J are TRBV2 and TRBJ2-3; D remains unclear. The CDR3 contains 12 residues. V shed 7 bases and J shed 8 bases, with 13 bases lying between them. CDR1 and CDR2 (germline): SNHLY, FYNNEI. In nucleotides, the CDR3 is TGTGCCAGCACTGGGTGGGTCGGTACGCAGTATTTT. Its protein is CASTGWVGTQYF. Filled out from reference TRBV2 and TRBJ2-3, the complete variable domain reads EPEVTQTPSHQVTQMGQEVILRCVPISNHLYFYWYRQILGQKVEFLVSFYNNEISEKSEIFDDQFSVERPDGSNFTLKIRSTKLEDSAMYFCASTGWVGTQYFGPGTRLTVL.

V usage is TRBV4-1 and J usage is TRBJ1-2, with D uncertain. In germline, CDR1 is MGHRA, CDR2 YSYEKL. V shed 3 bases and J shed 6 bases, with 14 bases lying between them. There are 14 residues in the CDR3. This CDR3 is CASSHLGRSDGYTF. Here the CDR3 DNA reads TGCGCCAGCAGCCACTTAGGGCGTTCAGATGGCTACACCTTC.

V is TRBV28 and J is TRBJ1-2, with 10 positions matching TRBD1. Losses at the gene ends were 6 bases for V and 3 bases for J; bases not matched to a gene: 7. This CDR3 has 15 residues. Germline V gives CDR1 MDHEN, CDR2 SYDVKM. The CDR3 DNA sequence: TGTGCCAGCAGGACATCCGGACAGGGGGACTATGGCTACACCTTC. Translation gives CASRTSGQGDYGYTF.

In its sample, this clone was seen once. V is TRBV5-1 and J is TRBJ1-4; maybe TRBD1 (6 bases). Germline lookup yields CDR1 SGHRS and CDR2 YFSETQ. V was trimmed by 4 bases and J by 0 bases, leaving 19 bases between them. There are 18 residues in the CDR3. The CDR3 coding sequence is TGCGCCAGCAGCCCGGAGCTGGGGACACTGTCAACTAATGAAAAACTGTTTTTT. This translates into CASSPELGTLSTNEKLFF.